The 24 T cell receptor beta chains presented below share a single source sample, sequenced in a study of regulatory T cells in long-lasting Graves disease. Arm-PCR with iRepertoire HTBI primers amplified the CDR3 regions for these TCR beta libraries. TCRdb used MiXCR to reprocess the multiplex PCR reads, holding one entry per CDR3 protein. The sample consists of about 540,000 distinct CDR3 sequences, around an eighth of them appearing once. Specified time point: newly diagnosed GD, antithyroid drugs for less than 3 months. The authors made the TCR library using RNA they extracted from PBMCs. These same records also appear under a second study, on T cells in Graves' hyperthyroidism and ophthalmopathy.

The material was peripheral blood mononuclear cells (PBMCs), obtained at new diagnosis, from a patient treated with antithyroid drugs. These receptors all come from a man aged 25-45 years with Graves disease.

The CDR3 is CASGTGPYYEQYF. The CDR3 bases are TGTGCCAGCGGGACAGGGCCTTATTACGAGCAGTACTTC. The chain uses TRBV6-1 and TRBJ2-7; 9 bases fit TRBD1. The CDR3 runs to 13 residues. V was clipped by 8 bases and J by 4 bases; unmatched bases: 6. CDR1 MNHNS and CDR2 SASEGT come from the germline V gene.

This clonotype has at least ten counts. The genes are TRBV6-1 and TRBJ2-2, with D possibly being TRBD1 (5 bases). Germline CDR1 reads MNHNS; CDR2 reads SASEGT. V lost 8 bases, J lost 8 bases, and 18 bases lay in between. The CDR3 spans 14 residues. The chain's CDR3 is CASGASPGQGELFF. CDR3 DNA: TGTGCCAGCGGGGCCTCCCCCGGCCAAGGGGAGCTGTTTTTT.

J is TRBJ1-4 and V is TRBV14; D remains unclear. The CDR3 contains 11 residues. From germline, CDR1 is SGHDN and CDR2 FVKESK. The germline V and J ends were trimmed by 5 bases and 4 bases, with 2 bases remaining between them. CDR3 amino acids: CASSVNEKLFF. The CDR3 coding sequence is TGTGCCAGCAGCGTTAATGAAAAACTGTTTTTT.

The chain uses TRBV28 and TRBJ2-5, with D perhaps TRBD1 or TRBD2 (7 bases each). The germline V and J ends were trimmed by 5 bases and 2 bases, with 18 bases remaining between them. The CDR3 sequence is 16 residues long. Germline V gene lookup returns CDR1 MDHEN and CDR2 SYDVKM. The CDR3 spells CASSRGLAEPQETQYF. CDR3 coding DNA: TGTGCCAGCAGTAGGGGGCTAGCGGAACCTCAAGAGACCCAGTACTTC.

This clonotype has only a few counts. CDR3 in DNA: TGTGCCAGTAGTATATACAGTACCTCCTATGGCTACACCTTC. Translation gives CASSIYSTSYGYTF. V usage is TRBV19 and J usage is TRBJ1-2; D uncertain. The length of the CDR3 is 14 residues. The V end lost 2 bases, the J end lost 4 bases, and 11 bases lay between the germline ends. The germline gives CDR1 LNHDA, CDR2 SQIVND (reference sequence).

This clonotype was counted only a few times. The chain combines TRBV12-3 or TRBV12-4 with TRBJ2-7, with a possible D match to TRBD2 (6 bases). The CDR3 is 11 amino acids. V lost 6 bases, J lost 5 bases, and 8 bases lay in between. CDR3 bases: TGTGCCAGCAGGGGGAGGAACGAGCAGTACTTC. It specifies CASRGRNEQYF.

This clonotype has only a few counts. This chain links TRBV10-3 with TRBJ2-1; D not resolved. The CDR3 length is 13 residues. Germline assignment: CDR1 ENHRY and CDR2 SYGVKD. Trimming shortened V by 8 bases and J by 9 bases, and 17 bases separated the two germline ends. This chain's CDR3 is CAIEADLSSEQFF. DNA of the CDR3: TGTGCCATCGAGGCGGACCTGAGTAGTGAGCAGTTCTTC.

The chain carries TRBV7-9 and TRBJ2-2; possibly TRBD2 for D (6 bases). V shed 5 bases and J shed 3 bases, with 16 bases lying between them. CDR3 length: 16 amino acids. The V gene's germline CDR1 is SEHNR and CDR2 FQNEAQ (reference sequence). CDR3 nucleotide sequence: TGTGCCAGCAGCGCCACGGACGGGACTGACACCGGGGAGCTGTTTTTT. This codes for CASSATDGTDTGELFF. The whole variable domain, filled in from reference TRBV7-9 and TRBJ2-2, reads DTGVSQNPRHKITKRGQNVTFRCDPISEHNRLYWYRQTLGQGPEFLTYFQNEAQLEKSRLLSDRFSAERPKGSFSTLEIQRTEQGDSAMYLCASSATDGTDTGELFFGEGSRLTVL.

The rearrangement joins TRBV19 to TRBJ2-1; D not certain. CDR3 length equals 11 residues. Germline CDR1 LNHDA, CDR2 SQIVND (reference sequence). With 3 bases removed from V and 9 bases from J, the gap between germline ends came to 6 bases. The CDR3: CASSMGGEQFF. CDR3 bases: TGTGCCAGTAGTATGGGTGGTGAGCAGTTCTTC.

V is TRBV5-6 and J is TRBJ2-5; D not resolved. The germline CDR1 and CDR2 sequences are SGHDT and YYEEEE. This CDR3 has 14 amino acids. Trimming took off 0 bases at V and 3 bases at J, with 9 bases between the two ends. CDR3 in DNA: TGTGCCAGCAGCTTGGGCCAGGACGAAGAGACCCAGTACTTC. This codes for CASSLGQDEETQYF.

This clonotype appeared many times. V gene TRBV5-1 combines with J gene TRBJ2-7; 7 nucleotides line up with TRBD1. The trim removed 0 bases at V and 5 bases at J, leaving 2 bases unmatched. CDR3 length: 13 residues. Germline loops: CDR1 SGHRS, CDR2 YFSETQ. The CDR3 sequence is CASSLGQGNEQYF. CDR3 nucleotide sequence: TGCGCCAGCAGCTTGGGACAGGGTAACGAGCAGTACTTC.

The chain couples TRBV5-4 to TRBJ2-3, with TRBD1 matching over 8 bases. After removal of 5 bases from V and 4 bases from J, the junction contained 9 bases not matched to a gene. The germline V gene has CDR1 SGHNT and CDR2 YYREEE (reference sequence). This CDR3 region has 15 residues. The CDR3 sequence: CASRLQGARADTQYF. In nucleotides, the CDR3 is TGTGCCAGCAGACTCCAGGGGGCGCGTGCAGATACGCAGTATTTT.

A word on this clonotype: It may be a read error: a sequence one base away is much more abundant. In DNA, the CDR3 is TGTGCCACCAGTGAATCAAACGGGCACGGAGAGACCCAGTACTTC. Encoded protein: CATSESNGHGETQYF. The rearrangement joins TRBV24-1 to TRBJ2-5; D is ambiguous. Germline V gene data show CDR1 as KGHDR and CDR2 as SFDVKD. The CDR3 length is 15 residues. V was clipped by 4 bases and J by 4 bases, with 15 bases between them.

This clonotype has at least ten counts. CDR3 protein: CATSATGADTQYF. For the CDR3, the DNA is TGTGCCACCAGTGCCACAGGGGCAGATACGCAGTATTTT. This rearrangement joins TRBV24-1 to TRBJ2-3; TRBD1 matches 7 bases. V was pared by 5 bases and J by 4 bases, with 2 bases of the junction left unmatched. Germline V lookup: CDR1 KGHDR, CDR2 SFDVKD. The CDR3 totals 13 residues.

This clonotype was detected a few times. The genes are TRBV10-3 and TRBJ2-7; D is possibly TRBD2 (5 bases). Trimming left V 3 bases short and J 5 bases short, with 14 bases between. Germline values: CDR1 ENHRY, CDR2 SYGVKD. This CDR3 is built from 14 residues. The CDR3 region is CAISEVNYGDEQYF. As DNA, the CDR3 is TGTGCCATCAGTGAAGTTAACTACGGGGACGAGCAGTACTTC.

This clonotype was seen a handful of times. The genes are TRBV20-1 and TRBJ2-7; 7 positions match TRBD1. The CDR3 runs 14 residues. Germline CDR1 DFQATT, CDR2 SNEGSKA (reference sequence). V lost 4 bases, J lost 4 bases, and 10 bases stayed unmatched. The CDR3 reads CSAILRQGLYEQYF. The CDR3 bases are TGCAGTGCTATTTTGAGACAGGGTCTATACGAGCAGTACTTC.

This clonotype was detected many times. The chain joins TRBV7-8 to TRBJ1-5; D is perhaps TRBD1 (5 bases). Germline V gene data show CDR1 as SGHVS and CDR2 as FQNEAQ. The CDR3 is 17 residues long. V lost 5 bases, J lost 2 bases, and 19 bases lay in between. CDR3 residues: CASSPSREGNGNQPQHF. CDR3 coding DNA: TGTGCCAGCAGCCCATCCAGGGAGGGGAACGGCAATCAGCCCCAGCATTTT.

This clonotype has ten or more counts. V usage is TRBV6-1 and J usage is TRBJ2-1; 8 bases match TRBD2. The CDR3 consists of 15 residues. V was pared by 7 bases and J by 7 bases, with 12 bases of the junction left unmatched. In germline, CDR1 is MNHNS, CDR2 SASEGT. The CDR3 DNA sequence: TGTGCCAGCAAGGAAATAGCGGGATGGAGGAATGAGCAGTTCTTC. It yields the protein CASKEIAGWRNEQFF.

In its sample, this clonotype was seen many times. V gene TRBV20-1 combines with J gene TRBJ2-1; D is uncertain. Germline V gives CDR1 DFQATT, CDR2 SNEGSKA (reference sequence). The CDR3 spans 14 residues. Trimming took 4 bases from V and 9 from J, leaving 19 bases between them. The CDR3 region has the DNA TGCAGTGCTACAAAGGACCGGCCTCGTAGTGAGCAGTTCTTC. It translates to CSATKDRPRSEQFF.

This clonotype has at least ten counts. CDR3 sequence reads: CASSLGGAGQPQHF. The CDR3 region has the DNA TGTGCCAGCAGCTTAGGAGGGGCTGGTCAGCCCCAGCATTTT. This sequence joins TRBV7-8 and TRBJ1-5, with D possibly being TRBD1 (5 bases). Trimming left V 1 base short and J 6 bases short, with 10 bases between. Germline CDR1 and CDR2: SGHVS and FQNEAQ. The CDR3 sequence is 14 residues long.

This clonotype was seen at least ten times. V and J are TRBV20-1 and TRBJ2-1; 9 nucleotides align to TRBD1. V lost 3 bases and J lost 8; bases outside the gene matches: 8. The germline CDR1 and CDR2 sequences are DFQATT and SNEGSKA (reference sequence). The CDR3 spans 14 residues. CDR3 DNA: TGCAGTGCTAGTGGGGACAGGGTAAAGGATGAGCAGTTCTTC. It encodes CSASGDRVKDEQFF.

CDR3 sequence: CASQDREDIQYF. The CDR3 DNA follows: TGTGCCAGCCAGGACAGGGAAGACATTCAGTACTTC. The J gene is TRBJ2-4, the V gene TRBV28; 8 nucleotides align to TRBD1. J gave up 8 bases and V 8 bases, and 5 bases lay outside the gene matches. The CDR3 length is 12 residues. Germline V gene lookup returns CDR1 MDHEN and CDR2 SYDVKM.

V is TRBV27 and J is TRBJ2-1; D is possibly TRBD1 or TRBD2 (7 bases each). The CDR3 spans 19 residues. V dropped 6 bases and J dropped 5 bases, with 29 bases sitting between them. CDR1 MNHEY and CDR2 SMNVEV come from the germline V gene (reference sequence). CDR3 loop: CASRLWVDSGQGDDNEQFF. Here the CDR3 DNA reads TGTGCCAGCAGGCTATGGGTTGATAGCGGGCAGGGGGACGACAATGAGCAGTTCTTC.

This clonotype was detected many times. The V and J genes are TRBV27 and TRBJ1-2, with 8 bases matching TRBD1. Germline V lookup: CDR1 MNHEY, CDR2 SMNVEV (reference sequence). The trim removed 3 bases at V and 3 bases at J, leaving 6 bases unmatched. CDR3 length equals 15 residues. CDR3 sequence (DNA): TGTGCCAGCAGTTTTCGAACGACAGGGGACTATGGCTACACCTTC. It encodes CASSFRTTGDYGYTF.